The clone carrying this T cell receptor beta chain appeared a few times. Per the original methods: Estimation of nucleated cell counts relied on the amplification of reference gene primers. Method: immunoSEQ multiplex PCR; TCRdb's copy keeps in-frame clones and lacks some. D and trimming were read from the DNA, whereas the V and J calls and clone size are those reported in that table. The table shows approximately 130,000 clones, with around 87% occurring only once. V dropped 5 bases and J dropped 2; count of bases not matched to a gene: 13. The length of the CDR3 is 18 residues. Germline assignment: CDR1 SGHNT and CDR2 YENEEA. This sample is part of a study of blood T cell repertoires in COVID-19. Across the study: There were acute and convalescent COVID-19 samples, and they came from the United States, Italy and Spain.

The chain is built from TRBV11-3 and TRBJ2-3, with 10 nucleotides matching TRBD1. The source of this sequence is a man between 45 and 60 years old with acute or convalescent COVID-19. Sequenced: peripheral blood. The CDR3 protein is CASSLSPGTGADTDTQYF. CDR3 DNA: TGTGCCAGCAGCCTCAGTCCCGGGACAGGGGCCGACACAGATACGCAGTATTTT.